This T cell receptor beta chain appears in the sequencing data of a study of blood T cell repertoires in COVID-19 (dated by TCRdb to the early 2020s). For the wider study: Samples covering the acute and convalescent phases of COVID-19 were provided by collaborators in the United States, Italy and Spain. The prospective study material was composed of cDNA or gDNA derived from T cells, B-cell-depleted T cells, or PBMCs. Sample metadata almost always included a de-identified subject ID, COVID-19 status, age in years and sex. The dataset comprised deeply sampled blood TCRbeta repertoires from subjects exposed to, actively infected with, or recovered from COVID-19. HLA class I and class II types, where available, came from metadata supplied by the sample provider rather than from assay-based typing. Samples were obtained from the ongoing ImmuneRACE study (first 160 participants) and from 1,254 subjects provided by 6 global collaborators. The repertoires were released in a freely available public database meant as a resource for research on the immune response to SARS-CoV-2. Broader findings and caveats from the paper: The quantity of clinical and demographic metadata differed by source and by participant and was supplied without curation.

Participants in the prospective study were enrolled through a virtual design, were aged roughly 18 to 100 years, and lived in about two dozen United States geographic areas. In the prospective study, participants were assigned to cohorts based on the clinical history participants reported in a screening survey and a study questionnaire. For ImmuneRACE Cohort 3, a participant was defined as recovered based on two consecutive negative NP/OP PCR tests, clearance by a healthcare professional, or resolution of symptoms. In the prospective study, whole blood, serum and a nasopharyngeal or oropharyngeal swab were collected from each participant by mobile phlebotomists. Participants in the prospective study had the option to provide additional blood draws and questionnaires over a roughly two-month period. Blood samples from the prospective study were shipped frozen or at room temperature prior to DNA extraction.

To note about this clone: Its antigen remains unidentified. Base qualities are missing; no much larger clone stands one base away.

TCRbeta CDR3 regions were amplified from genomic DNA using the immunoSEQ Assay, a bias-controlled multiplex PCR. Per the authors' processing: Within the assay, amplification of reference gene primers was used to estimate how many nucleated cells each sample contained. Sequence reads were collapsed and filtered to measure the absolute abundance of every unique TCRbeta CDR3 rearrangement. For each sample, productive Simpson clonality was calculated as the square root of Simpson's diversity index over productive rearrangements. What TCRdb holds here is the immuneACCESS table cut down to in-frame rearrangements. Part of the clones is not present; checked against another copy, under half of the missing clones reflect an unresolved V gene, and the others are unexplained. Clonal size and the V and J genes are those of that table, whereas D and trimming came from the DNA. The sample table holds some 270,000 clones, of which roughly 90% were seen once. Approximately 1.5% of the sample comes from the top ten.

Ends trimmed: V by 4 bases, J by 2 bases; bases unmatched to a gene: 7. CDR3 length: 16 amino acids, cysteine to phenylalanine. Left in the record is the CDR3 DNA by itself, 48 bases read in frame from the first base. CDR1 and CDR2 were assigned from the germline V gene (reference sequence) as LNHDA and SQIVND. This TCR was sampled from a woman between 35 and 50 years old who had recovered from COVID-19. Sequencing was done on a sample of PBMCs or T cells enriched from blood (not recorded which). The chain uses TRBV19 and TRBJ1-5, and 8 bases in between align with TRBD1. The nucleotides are TGTGCCAGTAGTAGCCGGACAGGGCTGGGCAATCAGCCCCAGCATTTT. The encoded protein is CASSSRTGLGNQPQHF.